What follows describes a single T cell receptor (beta chain). Per germline, CDR1 MRHNA and CDR2 SNTAGT. This CDR3 has 13 amino acids. V lost 4 bases to trimming and J lost 7 bases, with 11 bases between them. As processed by the authors: Amplification with reference gene primers provided the estimates of nucleated cell counts. Sequenced by immunoSEQ multiplex PCR; TCRdb stores in-frame clones only, minus some. That table furnishes V, J and clone size, whereas the DNA furnished D and trimming. The sample records more than 110,000 clones, roughly 85% being singletons. This record comes from a study of blood T cell repertoires in COVID-19. Turning to the study itself: Some COVID-19 samples were acute and others convalescent; all came from the United States, Italy and Spain.

Allocation to cohorts depended on clinical history reported by the participants. Symptom resolution, clearance, or two negative PCRs marked donors in Cohort 3 as recovered. The chain uses TRBV6-4 and TRBJ1-3; perhaps TRBD1 as D (5 bases). The clonotype comes from a woman aged 45-60 years who had recovered from COVID-19. The sequencing sample was made of PBMCs or T cells enriched from blood (not recorded which). DNA for the CDR3: TGTGCCAGCAGTGCAGACAGTGGGAACACCATATATTTT. This sequence encodes CASSADSGNTIYF.